The 11 T cell receptor beta chains below were found in one sample sequenced in a study of T cell responses to AZD1222 COVID-19 vaccine. Generated by immunoSEQ multiplex PCR, the TCRdb table keeps only in-frame clones and is missing some. The sample yields about 39,000 clones, approximately 88% seen once. Sequenced here: peripheral blood, sampled 28 days after the second AZD1222 dose. All receptors come from an adult who received the AZD1222 COVID-19 vaccine.

The table lists this clone with a few counts. CDR3 loop: CASSLSGRAHEQFF. CDR3 in DNA: TGTGCCAGCAGCCTGAGCGGGAGGGCCCATGAGCAGTTCTTC. The rearrangement joins TRBV9 to TRBJ2-1; 10 bases agree with TRBD2. Looked up from germline, CDR1 is SGDLS and CDR2 is YYNGEE. This CDR3 is 14 amino acids long. With V trimmed by 4 bases and J by 8 bases, 6 bases remained unmatched.

J is TRBJ2-7 and V is TRBV5-6; possibly TRBD1 for D (6 bases). Germline-derived CDR1 and CDR2 are SGHDT and YYEEEE. V was trimmed by 0 bases and J by 5 bases, leaving 24 bases between them. This CDR3 comprises 18 residues. The CDR3 sequence: CASSLAGGVKRITDEQYF. The DNA for the CDR3 is TGTGCCAGCAGCTTGGCTGGGGGCGTTAAACGCATAACCGACGAGCAGTACTTC.

V gene TRBV2 combines with J gene TRBJ1-5; the D gene is possibly TRBD1 (5 bases). With 5 bases removed from V and 0 bases from J, the gap between germline ends came to 8 bases. The germline V gene has CDR1 SNHLY and CDR2 FYNNEI. This CDR3 has 14 amino acids. The CDR3 bases are TGTGCCAGCAGTCAGACAGATAGCAATCAGCCCCAGCATTTT. Protein sequence: CASSQTDSNQPQHF.

The chain links TRBV7-2 to TRBJ2-7; maybe TRBD1 (7 bases). Germline V gives CDR1 SGHTA, CDR2 FQGNSA. Trimming left V 1 base short and J 6 bases short, with 22 bases between. The CDR3 loop spans 17 amino acids. The CDR3 here is CASSLVPQGRTTREQYF. The CDR3 nucleotides are TGTGCCAGCAGCTTAGTTCCACAGGGGAGGACTACTCGCGAGCAGTACTTC.

There are a few counts of this clone. The chain is built from TRBV21-1 and TRBJ2-7. TRBV21-1 represents a pseudogene. The CDR3 contains 15 residues. This CDR3 is CASSKALTTPYEQYF. CDR3 bases: TGTGCCAGCAGCAAAGCGCTGACGACGCCTTACGAGCAGTACTTC.

The chain couples TRBV7-9 to TRBJ1-1, with TRBD1 identical over 7 bases. The J segment lost 2 bases and the V segment lost 4 bases, leaving 4 bases of the junction unmatched. Germline loops: CDR1 SEHNR, CDR2 FQNEAQ (reference sequence). This CDR3 has 14 amino acids. CDR3 sequence: CASSWGTANTEAFF. The CDR3 DNA reads TGTGCCAGCAGCTGGGGGACAGCTAACACTGAAGCTTTCTTT.

The rearrangement uses TRBV6-2 or TRBV6-3 and TRBJ2-7; 9 bases are shared with TRBD2. With V trimmed by 0 bases and J by 11 bases, 8 bases remained unmatched. CDR1 and CDR2 (germline): MNHEY, SVGEGT. The CDR3 is 14 residues long. Here the CDR3 DNA reads TGTGCCAGCAGTTACTCGGGACTAGCCTCGTTGGAGTACTTC. It yields the protein CASSYSGLASLEYF.

The V call is TRBV7-3, the J call TRBJ2-5, with D maybe TRBD2 (7 bases). Trimming pared 3 bases from V and 4 bases from J, leaving 15 bases between. The length of the CDR3 is 15 residues. Germline V CDR1 and CDR2: SGHTA, FQGTGA. The DNA of the CDR3 is TGTGCCAGCAGCTTCGTCGGGGGGCCGCCAGAGACCCAGTACTTC. It codes for CASSFVGGPPETQYF. The variable domain in full, completed from reference TRBV7-3 and TRBJ2-5, reads GAGVSQTPSNKVTEKGKYVELRCDPISGHTALYWYRQSLGQGPEFLIYFQGTGAADDSGLPNDRFFAVRPEGSVSTLKIQRTERGDSAVYLCASSFVGGPPETQYFGPGTRLLVL.

The V gene is TRBV7-2, the J gene TRBJ1-1; 7 bases are a match to TRBD1. CDR1 SGHTA and CDR2 FQGNSA come from the germline V gene. With V trimmed by 5 bases and J by 6 bases, 12 bases remained unmatched. The CDR3 is made up of 15 amino acids. The CDR3 is CASSPAGTAYAEAFF. The CDR3 bases are TGTGCCAGCAGCCCAGCGGGGACAGCCTATGCTGAAGCTTTCTTT. Based on the CDR3 plus reference TRBV7-2 and TRBJ1-1, the full variable domain is GAGVSQSPSNKVTEKGKDVELRCDPISGHTALYWYRQSLGQGLEFLIYFQGNSAPDKSGLPSDRFSAERTGGSVSTLTIQRTQQEDSAVYLCASSPAGTAYAEAFFGQGTRLTVV.

The chain combines TRBV4-3 with TRBJ2-3; D remains ambiguous. The germline V and J ends were trimmed by 2 bases and 0 bases, with 9 bases remaining between them. The CDR3 length is 15 residues. Germline V gene data show CDR1 as LGHNA and CDR2 as YSLEER. CDR3 in amino acids: CASSQQTLSTDTQYF. The CDR3, as DNA: TGCGCCAGCAGCCAACAGACCTTGAGCACAGATACGCAGTATTTT.

This chain joins TRBV7-3 and TRBJ1-1; D gene ambiguous. This CDR3 has 14 amino acids. Deletions cut 1 base from V and 5 bases from J, with 11 bases between. The germline V gene has CDR1 SGHTA and CDR2 FQGTGA. The chain's CDR3 is CASSLRPTDTEAFF. In DNA form, the CDR3 reads TGTGCCAGCAGCTTAAGACCCACAGATACTGAAGCTTTCTTT.